Below are 4 T cell receptor beta chains sequenced from a single sample in a study of cytomegalovirus exposure and HLA in healthy donors. The primer mix had 60 Vbeta and 13 Jbeta primers. The data were produced by immunoSEQ multiplex PCR, yet TCRdb's version contains in-frame clones alone and is incomplete. The table has about 200,000 clones, approximately 78% seen once. The sample consisted of PBMCs. The receptor source for this set is a woman aged 40 to 50 in good health and CMV-seronegative.

In this sample, this clone turned up once. CDR3 DNA: TGTGCCAGCAGACTAATGAGCGGGTCTAACTATGGCTACACCTTC. This encodes CASRLMSGSNYGYTF. This rearrangement joins TRBV5-6 to TRBJ1-2; D gene unclear. Germline assignment: CDR1 SGHDT and CDR2 YYEEEE. This CDR3 is built from 15 residues. V shed 5 bases and J shed 0 bases, with 14 bases lying between them.

The CDR3 DNA follows: TGTGCCAGCAGATCGCAAGAGACCCAGTACTTC. As protein: CASRSQETQYF. This chain links TRBV11-1 with TRBJ2-5; D remains unclear. Germline CDR1 and CDR2: SGHAT and FQDESV (reference sequence). This CDR3 has 11 amino acids. V lost 6 bases to trimming and J lost 2 bases, with 4 bases between them.

In this sample, this clone turned up a few times. The rearrangement joins TRBV2 to TRBJ1-1, with D possibly being TRBD1 (6 bases). The CDR3 runs to 15 residues. Germline lookup yields CDR1 SNHLY and CDR2 FYNNEI. The germline V and J ends were trimmed by 6 bases and 3 bases, with 17 bases remaining between them. The CDR3 spells CASRPEGVGDTEAFF. The CDR3 nucleotides are TGTGCCAGCAGACCCGAGGGGGTGGGGGACACTGAAGCTTTCTTT.

The rearrangement joins TRBV9 to TRBJ2-1; 12 nucleotides align to TRBD2. Germline V gene sequence: CDR1 SGDLS, CDR2 YYNGEE. The CDR3 extends over 16 amino acids. The V gene end was trimmed by 4 bases and the J gene end by 7 bases; junction bases not matched to a gene: 9. The CDR3 DNA reads TGTGCCAGCAGCCCACCCGGACTAGCGGGACTGAATGAGCAGTTCTTC. Protein sequence: CASSPPGLAGLNEQFF. The full variable domain, completed using reference TRBV9 and TRBJ2-1, is DSGVTQTPKHLITATGQRVTLRCSPRSGDLSVYWYQQSLDQGLQFLIQYYNGEERAKGNILERFSAQQFPDLHSELNLSSLELGDSALYFCASSPPGLAGLNEQFFGPGTRLTVL.